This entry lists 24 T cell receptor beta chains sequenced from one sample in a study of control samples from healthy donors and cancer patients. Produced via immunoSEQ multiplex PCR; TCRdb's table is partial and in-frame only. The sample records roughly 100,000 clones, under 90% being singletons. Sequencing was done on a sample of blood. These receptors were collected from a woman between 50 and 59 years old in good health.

The CDR3 DNA reads as TGTGCCAGCAGCCCCTCGGGACAGGGGATTTACAATGAGCAGTTCTTC. This codes for CASSPSGQGIYNEQFF. The chain employs TRBV11-1 and TRBJ2-1; TRBD1 matches 10 bases. V lost 5 bases, J lost 4 bases, and 8 bases stayed unmatched. The CDR3 is 16 residues long. Germline V lookup: CDR1 SGHAT, CDR2 FQDESV (reference sequence). The whole variable domain, remainder taken from reference TRBV11-1 and TRBJ2-1, is EAEVAQSPRYKITEKSQAVAFWCDPISGHATLYWYRQILGQGPELLVQFQDESVVDDSQLPKDRFSAERLKGVDSTLKIQPAELGDSAMYLCASSPSGQGIYNEQFFGPGTRLTVL.

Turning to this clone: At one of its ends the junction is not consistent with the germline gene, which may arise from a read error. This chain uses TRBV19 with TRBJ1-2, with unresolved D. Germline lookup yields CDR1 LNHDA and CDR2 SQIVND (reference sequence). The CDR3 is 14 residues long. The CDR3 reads CASSDPAGNFGYTF. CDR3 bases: TGTGCCAGTAGTGATCCGGCCGGGAACTTTGGCTACACCTTC.

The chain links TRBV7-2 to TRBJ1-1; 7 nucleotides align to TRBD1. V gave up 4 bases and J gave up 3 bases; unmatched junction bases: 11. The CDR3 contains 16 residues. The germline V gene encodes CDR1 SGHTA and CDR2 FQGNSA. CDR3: CASSSRQGRLHTEAFF. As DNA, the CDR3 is TGTGCCAGCAGCTCCCGACAGGGAAGATTGCACACTGAAGCTTTCTTT.

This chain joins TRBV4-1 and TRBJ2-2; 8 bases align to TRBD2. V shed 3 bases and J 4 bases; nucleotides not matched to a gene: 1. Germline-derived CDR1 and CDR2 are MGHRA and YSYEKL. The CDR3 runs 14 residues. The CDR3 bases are TGCGCCAGCAGCCACCTAGCGGGCACCGGGGAGCTGTTTTTT. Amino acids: CASSHLAGTGELFF.

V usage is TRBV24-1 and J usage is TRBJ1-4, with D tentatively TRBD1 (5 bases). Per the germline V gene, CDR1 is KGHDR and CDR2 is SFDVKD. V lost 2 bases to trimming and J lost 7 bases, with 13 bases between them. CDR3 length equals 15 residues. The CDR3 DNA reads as TGTGCCACCAGTGATTCGGAGGGACCTTTTGAAAAACTGTTTTTT. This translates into CATSDSEGPFEKLFF.

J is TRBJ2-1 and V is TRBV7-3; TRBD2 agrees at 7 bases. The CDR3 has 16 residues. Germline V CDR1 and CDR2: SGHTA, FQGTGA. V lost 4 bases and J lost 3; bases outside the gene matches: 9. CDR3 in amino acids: CASSSKAGTNYNEQFF. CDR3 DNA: TGTGCCAGCAGCTCAAAGGCCGGGACTAACTACAATGAGCAGTTCTTC.

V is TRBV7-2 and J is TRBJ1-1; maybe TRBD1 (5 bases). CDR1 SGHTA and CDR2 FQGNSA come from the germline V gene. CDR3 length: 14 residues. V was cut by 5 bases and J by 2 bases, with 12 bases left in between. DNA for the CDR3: TGTGCCAGCAGCCCAGGGTATTATAACACTGAAGCTTTCTTT. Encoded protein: CASSPGYYNTEAFF. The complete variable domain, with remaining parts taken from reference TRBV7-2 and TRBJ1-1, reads GAGVSQSPSNKVTEKGKDVELRCDPISGHTALYWYRQSLGQGLEFLIYFQGNSAPDKSGLPSDRFSAERTGGSVSTLTIQRTQQEDSAVYLCASSPGYYNTEAFFGQGTRLTVV.

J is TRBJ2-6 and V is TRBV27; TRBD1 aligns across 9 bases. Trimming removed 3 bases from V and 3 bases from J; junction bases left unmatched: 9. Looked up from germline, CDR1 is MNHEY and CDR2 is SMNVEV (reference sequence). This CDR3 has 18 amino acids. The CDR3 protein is CASSFRGTGSVGANVLTF. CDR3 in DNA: TGTGCCAGCAGTTTTAGAGGGACAGGGAGTGTTGGGGCCAACGTCCTGACTTTC.

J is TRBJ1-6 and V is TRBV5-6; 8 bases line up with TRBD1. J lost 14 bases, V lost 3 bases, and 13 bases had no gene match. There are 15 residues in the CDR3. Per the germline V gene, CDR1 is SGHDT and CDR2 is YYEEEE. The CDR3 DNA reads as TGTGCCAGCAGCTCGCCGTCGACAGGGGAGATAGCCCTCCACTTT. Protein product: CASSSPSTGEIALHF.

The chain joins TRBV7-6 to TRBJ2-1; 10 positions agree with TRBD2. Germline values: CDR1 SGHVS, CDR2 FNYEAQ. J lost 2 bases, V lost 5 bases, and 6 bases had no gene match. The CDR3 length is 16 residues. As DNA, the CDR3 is TGTGCCAGCAGCGCATTACTAGCGGGGACCTACAATGAGCAGTTCTTC. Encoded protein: CASSALLAGTYNEQFF.

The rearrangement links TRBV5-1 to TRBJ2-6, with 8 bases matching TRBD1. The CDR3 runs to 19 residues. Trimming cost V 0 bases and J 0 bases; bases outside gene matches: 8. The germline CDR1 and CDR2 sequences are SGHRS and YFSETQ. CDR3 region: CASSLAPGGPPSGANVLTF. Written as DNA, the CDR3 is TGCGCCAGCAGCTTGGCGCCAGGGGGCCCCCCCTCTGGGGCCAACGTCCTGACTTTC.

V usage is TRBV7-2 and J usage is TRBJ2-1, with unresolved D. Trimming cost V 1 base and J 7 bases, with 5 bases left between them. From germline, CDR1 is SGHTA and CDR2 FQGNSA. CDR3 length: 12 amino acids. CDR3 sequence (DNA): TGTGCCAGCAGCTTAGAGCGAAATGAGCAGTTCTTC. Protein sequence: CASSLERNEQFF.

The CDR3 protein is CASSLARAGNTGELFF. CDR3 nucleotide sequence: TGCGCCAGCAGCTTGGCCCGGGCAGGGAACACCGGGGAGCTGTTTTTT. The rearrangement joins TRBV5-1 to TRBJ2-2, with no clear D. The length of the CDR3 is 16 residues. Germline values: CDR1 SGHRS, CDR2 YFSETQ. V was shortened by 0 bases and J by 1 base, with 10 bases between the two germline ends.

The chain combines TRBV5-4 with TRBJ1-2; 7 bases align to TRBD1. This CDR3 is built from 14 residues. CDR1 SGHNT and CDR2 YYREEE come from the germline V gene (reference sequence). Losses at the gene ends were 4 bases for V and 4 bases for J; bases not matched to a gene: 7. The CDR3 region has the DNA TGTGCCAGCAGCCCAAAGACAGGGACCTATGGCTACACCTTC. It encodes CASSPKTGTYGYTF.

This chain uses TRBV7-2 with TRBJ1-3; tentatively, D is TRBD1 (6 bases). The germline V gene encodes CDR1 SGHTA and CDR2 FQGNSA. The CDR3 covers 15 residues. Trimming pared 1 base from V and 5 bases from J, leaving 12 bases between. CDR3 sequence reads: CASSLGPTGRNTIYF. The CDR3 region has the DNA TGTGCCAGCAGCTTAGGGCCGACAGGCCGAAACACCATATATTTT.

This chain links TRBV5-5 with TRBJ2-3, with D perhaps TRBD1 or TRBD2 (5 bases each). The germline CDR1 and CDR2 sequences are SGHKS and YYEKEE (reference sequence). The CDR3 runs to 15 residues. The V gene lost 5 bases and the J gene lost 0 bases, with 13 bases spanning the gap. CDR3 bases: TGTGCCAGCAGTTTCGGGACGGAGAGCACAGATACGCAGTATTTT. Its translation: CASSFGTESTDTQYF.

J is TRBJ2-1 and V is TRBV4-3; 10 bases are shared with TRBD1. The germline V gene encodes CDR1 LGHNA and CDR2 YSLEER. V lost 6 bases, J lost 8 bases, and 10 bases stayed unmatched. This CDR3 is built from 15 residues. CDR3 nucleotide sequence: TGCGCCAGCAGTCTGGGACAGGGGCGCTATGATGAGCAGTTCTTC. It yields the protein CASSLGQGRYDEQFF.

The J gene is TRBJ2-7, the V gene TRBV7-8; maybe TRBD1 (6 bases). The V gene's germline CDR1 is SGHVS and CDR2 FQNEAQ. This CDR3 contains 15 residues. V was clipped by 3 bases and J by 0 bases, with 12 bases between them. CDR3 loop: CASSLNRASSYEQYF. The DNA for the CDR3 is TGTGCCAGCAGCTTGAACAGGGCGAGCTCCTACGAGCAGTACTTC.

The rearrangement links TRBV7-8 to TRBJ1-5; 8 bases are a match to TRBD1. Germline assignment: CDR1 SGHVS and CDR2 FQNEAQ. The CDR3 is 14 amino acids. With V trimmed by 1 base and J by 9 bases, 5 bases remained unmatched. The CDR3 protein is CASSLGQGARPQHF. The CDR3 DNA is TGTGCCAGCAGCTTAGGGCAGGGGGCTCGGCCCCAGCATTTT.

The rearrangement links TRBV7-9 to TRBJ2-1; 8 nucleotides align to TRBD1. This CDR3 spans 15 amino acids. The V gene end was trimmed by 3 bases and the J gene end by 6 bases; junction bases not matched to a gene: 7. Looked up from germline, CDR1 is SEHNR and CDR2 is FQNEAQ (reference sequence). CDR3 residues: CASSFRDRSLNEQFF. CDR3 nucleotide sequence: TGTGCCAGCAGCTTCCGGGACAGGTCACTCAATGAGCAGTTCTTC.

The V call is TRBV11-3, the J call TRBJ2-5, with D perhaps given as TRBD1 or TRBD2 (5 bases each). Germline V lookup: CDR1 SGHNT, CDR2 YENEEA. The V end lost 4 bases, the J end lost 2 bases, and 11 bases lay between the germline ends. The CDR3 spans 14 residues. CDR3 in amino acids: CASSSLGEQETQYF. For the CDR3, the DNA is TGTGCCAGCAGCTCGTTAGGGGAGCAAGAGACCCAGTACTTC.

CDR3 DNA: TGTGCCAGCACCCCCCGGTTGGGGTCTGGAAACACCATATATTTT. This codes for CASTPRLGSGNTIYF. The chain is built from TRBV6-5 and TRBJ1-3; D is uncertain. This CDR3 has 15 residues. Germline-derived CDR1 and CDR2 are MNHEY and SVGAGI. Between the trimmed V and J ends, which lost 7 bases and 1 base, there was a span of 14 bases.

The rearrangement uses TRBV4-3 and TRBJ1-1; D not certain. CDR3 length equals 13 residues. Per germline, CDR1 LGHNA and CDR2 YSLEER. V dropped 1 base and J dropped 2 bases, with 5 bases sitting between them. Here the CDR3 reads CASSQGGNTEAFF. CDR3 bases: TGCGCCAGCAGCCAAGGAGGAAACACTGAAGCTTTCTTT.

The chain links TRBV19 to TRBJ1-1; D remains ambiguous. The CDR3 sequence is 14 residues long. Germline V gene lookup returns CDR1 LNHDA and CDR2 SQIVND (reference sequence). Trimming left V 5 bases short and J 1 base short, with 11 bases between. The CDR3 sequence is CASSPWTSNTEAFF. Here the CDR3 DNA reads TGTGCCAGTAGTCCCTGGACTTCGAACACTGAAGCTTTCTTT.